Described below is a single T cell receptor beta chain sequence and its context. This sample is drawn from a study of blood T cell repertoires in COVID-19. Trimming at V came to 6 bases and at J to 0 bases, leaving 3 bases not matched to a gene. The CDR3 contains 14 residues. CDR1 and CDR2 from the germline V gene are MDHEN and SYDVKM. Produced via immunoSEQ multiplex PCR; TCRdb's table is partial and in-frame only. The repertoire holds around 170,000 clones, with about four fifths as singletons. The sequenced sample consisted of peripheral blood. The V call is TRBV28, the J call TRBJ2-7; 9 nucleotides agree with TRBD2. This TCR derives from a man between 65 and 85 years old who had recovered from COVID-19. CDR3 sequence (DNA): TGTGCCAGCAGGGGCGGGGGGGGCTCCTACGAGCAGTACTTC. Amino acids: CASRGGGGSYEQYF.